The rows below give T cell receptor beta chains drawn from one sample of a study of cytomegalovirus exposure and HLA in healthy donors. Generated by immunoSEQ multiplex PCR, the TCRdb table keeps only in-frame clones and is missing some. The table lists around 100,000 clones, approximately 72% of them singletons. The sequenced sample was PBMCs. Receptor source: a woman in her forties or fifties in good health and CMV-seronegative. Each CDR3 is given with its conserved first and last residue. The order of the fields is J gene, D gene, clone size, V gene, CDR3 protein, CDR3 DNA. D genes are given only for firm matches. Size is stated for part of the rows, as once, few or many counts, or as a class when the clone is expanded.

J: TRBJ2-3
D: TRBD2
size: few
V: TRBV4-1
CDR3: CASSQDSAGLAGDTQYF
DNA: TGCGCCAGCAGCCAAGATAGTGCCGGACTAGCGGGAGATACGCAGTATTTT

J: TRBJ2-1
D: .
size: .
V: TRBV11-3
CDR3: CASSLGGLSSSYNEQFF
DNA: TGTGCCAGCAGCTTAGGGGGACTTTCTTCATCCTACAATGAGCAGTTCTTC

J: TRBJ2-1
D: .
size: .
V: TRBV6-1
CDR3: CASRTRTRGNEQFF
DNA: TGTGCCAGCAGGACCCGGACCCGGGGGAATGAGCAGTTCTTC

J: TRBJ1-2
D: .
size: .
V: TRBV20-1
CDR3: CSARVTDGYTF
DNA: TGCAGTGCTAGAGTAACGGATGGCTACACCTTC

J: TRBJ2-7
D: TRBD2
size: .
V: TRBV27
CDR3: CASSLVGTTYEQYF
DNA: TGTGCCAGCAGTTTAGTAGGGACTACATACGAGCAGTACTTC

J: TRBJ2-7
D: .
size: .
V: TRBV10-2
CDR3: CASSETSMGEQYF
DNA: TGCGCCAGCAGTGAGACTAGCATGGGCGAGCAGTACTTC

J: TRBJ2-3
D: TRBD2
size: .
V: TRBV28
CDR3: CASSLIETSGTDTQYF
DNA: TGTGCCAGCAGTTTGATTGAGACTAGCGGCACAGATACGCAGTATTTT

J: TRBJ1-5
D: .
size: .
V: TRBV5-6
CDR3: CASSLRSNQPQHF
DNA: TGTGCCAGCAGCTTGCGTAGCAATCAGCCCCAGCATTTT

J: TRBJ2-5
D: TRBD2
size: .
V: TRBV7-2
CDR3: CASSRGGQETQYF
DNA: TGTGCCAGCTCTCGGGGGGGTCAGGAGACCCAGTACTTC

J: TRBJ2-7
D: .
size: few
V: TRBV10-3
CDR3: CATMPTGSFPGEQYF
DNA: TGTGCCACAATGCCTACAGGTTCATTCCCGGGCGAGCAGTACTTC

J: TRBJ2-1
D: TRBD2
size: .
V: TRBV29-1
CDR3: CSVGLAGAYNEQFF
DNA: TGCAGCGTTGGACTAGCGGGGGCCTACAATGAGCAGTTCTTC

J: TRBJ2-4
D: TRBD1
size: few
V: TRBV15
CDR3: CATSRDRDRANIQYF
DNA: TGTGCCACCAGCAGAGATAGGGACAGGGCGAACATTCAGTACTTC

J: TRBJ1-1
D: .
size: .
V: TRBV5-1
CDR3: CASSLAGPAEAFF
DNA: TGCGCCAGCAGCTTGGCAGGGCCGGCTGAAGCTTTCTTT

J: TRBJ2-2
D: .
size: .
V: TRBV4-3
CDR3: CASSQLRGDGTGELFF
DNA: TGCGCCAGCAGCCAATTGCGGGGTGATGGCACCGGGGAGCTGTTTTTT

J: TRBJ1-6
D: TRBD1
size: .
V: TRBV5-5
CDR3: CASSLGGGTGFPSPLHF
DNA: TGTGCCAGCAGCTTGGGAGGGGGGACAGGGTTTCCTTCACCCCTCCACTTT

J: TRBJ1-2
D: .
size: .
V: TRBV7-9
CDR3: CASSMQGYGYTF
DNA: TGTGCCAGCAGCATGCAGGGGTACGGCTACACCTTC

J: TRBJ2-1
D: TRBD1
size: .
V: TRBV7-3
CDR3: CASSPQDRDRTYNEQFF
DNA: TGTGCCAGCAGCCCCCAAGACCGGGACAGGACCTACAATGAGCAGTTCTTC

J: TRBJ2-1
D: TRBD2
size: .
V: TRBV11-3
CDR3: CASSRGLAGASINEQFF
DNA: TGTGCCAGCAGCCGCGGACTAGCGGGGGCCTCCATCAATGAGCAGTTCTTC

J: TRBJ2-7
D: TRBD1
size: .
V: TRBV11-2
CDR3: CASTLLPGQDYEQYF
DNA: TGTGCCAGCACCCTATTACCGGGACAGGACTACGAGCAGTACTTC

J: TRBJ1-2
D: .
size: once
V: TRBV12-2
CDR3: CASRLFVRGDGYTF
DNA: TGTGCAAGTCGCTTATTCGTCAGGGGGGATGGCTACACCTTC